This is a list of T cell receptor beta chains from one sample in a study of cytomegalovirus exposure and HLA in healthy donors. The repertoire was sequenced with immunoSEQ multiplex PCR; TCRdb's copy has only in-frame clones and lacks some. This sample has 150,000 to 200,000 clones; 65% to 90% occur once, and the top ten carry 1.9%. The sequencing input was PBMCs. The receptors come from a human donor in good health. Each CDR3 is given with its conserved first and last residue. The order of the fields is V gene, clone size, J gene, CDR3 length, D gene, CDR3 DNA, CDR3 protein. D genes are given only for firm matches. Clone size is shown for a subset of rows, as once, few, many or a class of expanded clone.

v_call: TRBV7-9; clone_size: few; j_call: TRBJ2-1; cdr3_length: 17; d_call: NA; cdr3_nt: TGTGCCAGCAGCCCCGGGGGAGGGGGTCCTTCCTACAATGAGCAGTTCTTC; cdr3_aa: CASSPGGGGPSYNEQFF
v_call: TRBV7-9; clone_size: NA; j_call: TRBJ2-7; cdr3_length: 15; d_call: NA; cdr3_nt: TGTGCCAGCAGCTTATCTGGGGCCAAGGACTACGAGCAGTACTTC; cdr3_aa: CASSLSGAKDYEQYF
v_call: TRBV27; clone_size: NA; j_call: TRBJ2-3; cdr3_length: 16; d_call: TRBD2; cdr3_nt: TGTGCCAGCAGTTCCATAGCGGGGGGATACACAGATACGCAGTATTTT; cdr3_aa: CASSSIAGGYTDTQYF
v_call: TRBV12-5; clone_size: NA; j_call: TRBJ1-6; cdr3_length: 15; d_call: NA; cdr3_nt: TGTGCTAGTGCCCCGTTACAGGGCGAGTTATCACCCCTCCACTTT; cdr3_aa: CASAPLQGELSPLHF
v_call: TRBV6-5; clone_size: few; j_call: TRBJ2-2; cdr3_length: 14; d_call: TRBD2; cdr3_nt: TGTGCCAGCCGGGCGGGGGGAGTCACCGGGGAGCTGTTTTTT; cdr3_aa: CASRAGGVTGELFF
v_call: TRBV11-2; clone_size: NA; j_call: TRBJ1-1; cdr3_length: 14; d_call: TRBD1; cdr3_nt: TGTGCCAGCAGCGGAGGGACAGCGAACACTGAAGCTTTCTTT; cdr3_aa: CASSGGTANTEAFF
v_call: TRBV18; clone_size: NA; j_call: TRBJ1-5; cdr3_length: 14; d_call: NA; cdr3_nt: TGTGCCAGCTCTCAACAGGGTACTGATCAGCCCCAGCATTTT; cdr3_aa: CASSQQGTDQPQHF
v_call: TRBV9; clone_size: NA; j_call: TRBJ2-1; cdr3_length: 15; d_call: NA; cdr3_nt: TGTGCCAGCAGCCTCAACCACGGGGTTTACAATGAGCAGTTCTTC; cdr3_aa: CASSLNHGVYNEQFF
v_call: TRBV5-6; clone_size: NA; j_call: TRBJ2-3; cdr3_length: 16; d_call: TRBD2; cdr3_nt: TGTGCCAGCAGACCTGTAGCGGGGACTTACACAGATACGCAGTATTTT; cdr3_aa: CASRPVAGTYTDTQYF
v_call: TRBV14; clone_size: few; j_call: TRBJ2-5; cdr3_length: 15; d_call: TRBD2; cdr3_nt: TGTGCCAGCAGTCGACTAGCGGGGGGGCAAGAGACCCAGTACTTC; cdr3_aa: CASSRLAGGQETQYF
v_call: TRBV7-8; clone_size: NA; j_call: TRBJ1-1; cdr3_length: 15; d_call: NA; cdr3_nt: TGTGCCAGCAGCCTCTCTTTCGTATCCCACACTGAAGCTTTCTTT; cdr3_aa: CASSLSFVSHTEAFF
v_call: TRBV4-1; clone_size: NA; j_call: TRBJ2-5; cdr3_length: 15; d_call: TRBD2; cdr3_nt: TGCGCCAGCAGCCAACAACTAGCGGGGGAAGAGACCCAGTACTTC; cdr3_aa: CASSQQLAGEETQYF
v_call: TRBV5-1; clone_size: NA; j_call: TRBJ1-6; cdr3_length: 14; d_call: NA; cdr3_nt: TGCGCCAGCAGCTTGGAGTCGGGGAGATCACCCCTCCACTTT; cdr3_aa: CASSLESGRSPLHF
v_call: TRBV7-9; clone_size: NA; j_call: TRBJ2-5; cdr3_length: 15; d_call: NA; cdr3_nt: TGTGCCAGCAGCTTATCCAGGGTGGGACAAGAGACCCAGTACTTC; cdr3_aa: CASSLSRVGQETQYF
v_call: TRBV7-9; clone_size: NA; j_call: TRBJ2-2; cdr3_length: 9; d_call: NA; cdr3_nt: TGTGCCAGCAGCTTAGACCTAGTTTTT; cdr3_aa: CASSLDLVF
v_call: TRBV10-3; clone_size: NA; j_call: TRBJ1-3; cdr3_length: 15; d_call: NA; cdr3_nt: TGTGCCATCAGTGGGGACAACCGCTCTGGAAACACCATATATTTT; cdr3_aa: CAISGDNRSGNTIYF
v_call: TRBV4-1; clone_size: NA; j_call: TRBJ2-3; cdr3_length: 15; d_call: TRBD2; cdr3_nt: TGCGCCAGCAGCCAAGATACTAGCGGGGTCTTTACGCAGTATTTT; cdr3_aa: CASSQDTSGVFTQYF
v_call: TRBV9; clone_size: few; j_call: TRBJ2-7; cdr3_length: 15; d_call: TRBD2; cdr3_nt: TGTGCCAGCAGCGAGAGCGGGGGACACTCCTACGAGCAGTACTTC; cdr3_aa: CASSESGGHSYEQYF
v_call: TRBV7-2; clone_size: NA; j_call: TRBJ2-7; cdr3_length: 15; d_call: TRBD1; cdr3_nt: TGTGCCAGCAGCTTAGTGGGACAGGGCCCTTCCGAGCAGTACTTC; cdr3_aa: CASSLVGQGPSEQYF
v_call: TRBV7-6; clone_size: NA; j_call: TRBJ1-1; cdr3_length: 14; d_call: TRBD1; cdr3_nt: TGTGCCAGCAGACTAGGACAGGGGGTCACTGAAGCTTTCTTT; cdr3_aa: CASRLGQGVTEAFF
v_call: TRBV7-2; clone_size: once; j_call: TRBJ2-7; cdr3_length: 15; d_call: NA; cdr3_nt: TGTGCCAGCAGCTATCTCGACACCATTAACTACGAGCAGTACTTC; cdr3_aa: CASSYLDTINYEQYF
v_call: TRBV2; clone_size: NA; j_call: TRBJ1-1; cdr3_length: 12; d_call: TRBD1; cdr3_nt: TGTGCCTCAATCGGGACAGGGTATCGAGCTTTCTTT; cdr3_aa: CASIGTGYRAFF
v_call: TRBV6-1; clone_size: NA; j_call: TRBJ2-6; cdr3_length: 14; d_call: NA; cdr3_nt: TGTGCCAGCAGTGAAGACAGTTACTTCTACGTCCTGACTTTC; cdr3_aa: CASSEDSYFYVLTF
v_call: TRBV2; clone_size: NA; j_call: TRBJ1-2; cdr3_length: 15; d_call: NA; cdr3_nt: TGTGCCAGCAGTGAAGCGCTGGCGGGGACCTATGGCTACACCTTC; cdr3_aa: CASSEALAGTYGYTF
v_call: TRBV7-9; clone_size: NA; j_call: TRBJ2-1; cdr3_length: 18; d_call: TRBD2; cdr3_nt: TGTGCCAGCAGCTTAACCGGACTAGCGGGGCTGTTAGGGAATGAGCAGTTCTTC; cdr3_aa: CASSLTGLAGLLGNEQFF
v_call: TRBV19; clone_size: NA; j_call: TRBJ2-5; cdr3_length: 17; d_call: TRBD2; cdr3_nt: TGTGCCAGTAGTATAGTGGCTAGCGGAAGACCGGGGGAGACCCAGTACTTC; cdr3_aa: CASSIVASGRPGETQYF